This T cell receptor beta chain was sequenced in a study of OX40 agonist ivuxolimab in advanced cancers. About the study as a whole: Ivuxolimab was a fully human IgG2 agonistic monoclonal antibody targeting the costimulatory receptor OX40 (CD134). Intravenous ivuxolimab was administered to patients every 2 weeks at six dose levels: 0.01, 0.1, 0.3, 1.5, 3 and 10 mg/kg. Of the roughly 51 patients in dose escalation, around 19 had hepatocellular carcinoma, about 15 had melanoma, 9 had renal cell carcinoma and 9 had head and neck cancer. In the dose-escalation cohort, around four fifths of patients were male, and the mean age was roughly 60 years, with a range of 23 to 79. Patients were allowed to have had prior anti-PD-1, anti-PD-L1 or anti-CTLA-4 therapy, and around 43% of the dose-escalation patients had been treated with checkpoint inhibitors. Partial responses were achieved by three dose-escalation patients, of whom one had hepatocellular carcinoma and two had cutaneous melanoma. Peripheral TCRbeta sequencing was intended to test whether TCR sequence diversity was altered and clonal T-cell expansion was caused by ivuxolimab. The paper covers the monotherapy dose-escalation part of the phase I ivuxolimab trial, which included N of about 50 patients.

The trial excluded patients who had a history of autoimmune disease or were on systemic immunosuppression. Peripheral blood for TCR sequencing was collected from all dose cohorts at baseline, on cycle 4 day 1, and on cycle 7 day 1. Samples came from an open-label, multicenter, first-in-human phase I dose-escalation trial of ivuxolimab. Adults with locally advanced or metastatic head and neck squamous cell, hepatocellular, melanoma or renal cell carcinoma were enrolled in the trial. Before TCR sequencing, CD4+ T cells and CD8+ T cells from peripheral blood were sorted into separate populations. Genomic DNA was isolated from the sorted cells so that the TCRbeta CDR3 region could be sequenced. TCRbeta CDR3 regions were sequenced using the immunoSEQ Assay. This immuneACCESS table, as held by TCRdb, lists in-frame sequences with V and J called but not all clones. Of the missing ones, under half trace to an unresolved V gene in checked studies; the others have no known cause. The sample yields around 83,000 clones; 91% were counted once. The ten largest clones represent 2% to 2.5% of the sample.

Counted from cysteine to phenylalanine, this CDR3 has 16 amino acids. The CDR3 DNA has 48 bases and is translated from base 1. Trimming accounts for 5 bases at V and 5 bases at J, while the number of junction bases matched to no gene is 6. Per the germline V gene, SGHRS is the CDR1 and YFSETQ is the CDR2. Overall results and qualifications from the work: Low levels of normalized T-cell clonal expansion were also shown by some nonresponding patients. The antigen specificity of the clonally expanded peripheral T cells was not determined. In the 0.1-3.0 mg/kg groups, partial responders were among the patients with the lowest normalized peripheral clonal expansion, particularly in CD8+ T cells. Clonal expansion of both CD4+ and CD8+ blood T cells was observed from baseline to week 6 at doses 0.1 to 3.0 mg/kg. After ivuxolimab, more expanded clones were found on average in CD8+ T cells than in CD4+ T cells.

The sample holds one count of this clone. Its antigen is unknown. Nothing much larger sits one base from this clone, and base qualities are not available. The specimen comprised CD4+ or CD8+ T cells sorted from blood, sampled in a trial of the OX40 agonist ivuxolimab. The TCR sequence derives from an adult with an advanced solid tumor such as melanoma, head and neck, liver or kidney cancer. The chain employs TRBV5-1 and TRBJ2-3; 15 bases in the junction line up with TRBD2. The nucleotide sequence is given as TGCGCCAGCAGGCATGGACTAGCGGGAGGGGGAGATACGCAGTATTTT. Its translation is CASRHGLAGGGDTQYF. Here the CDR3 is joined to the reference TRBV5-1 and TRBJ2-3 genes, and the full variable domain is: KAGVTQTPRYLIKTRGQQVTLSCSPISGHRSVSWYQQTPGQGLQFLFEYFSETQRNKGNFPGRFSGRQFSNSRSEMNVSTLELGDSALYLCASRHGLAGGGDTQYFGPGTRLTVL.